This passage covers 30 T cell receptor beta chains from one sample sequenced in a study of response to subunit inactivated influenza vaccine. TCRdb fed the RT-PCR reads into MiXCR, producing one record per CDR3 protein. The sample yields about 570,000 distinct CDR3 sequences, approximately 10% seen once. Separately, the same data were catalogued under a study of T cells expressing NK-cell markers. As that study records: Synthesis of TCR beta cDNA relied on 5'RACE template switching carrying UMIs.

Sequenced material: PBMCs from blood, taken on the day of vaccination. These receptors were taken from a man aged 50 to 60 who received an inactivated influenza vaccine.

The J gene is TRBJ2-7, the V gene TRBV20-1; 14 bases map to TRBD2. Germline CDR1 reads DFQATT; CDR2 reads SNEGSKA (reference sequence). The ends lost 3 bases at V and 5 bases at J; junction bases unmatched: 9. The CDR3 consists of 16 residues. The CDR3 DNA follows: TGCAGTGCTAGGGCCGGGACTAGCGGGAGAGGTGACGAGCAGTACTTC. This codes for CSARAGTSGRGDEQYF.

The chain is built from TRBV20-1 and TRBJ2-5; D might be TRBD2 (6 bases). The CDR3 is 14 residues long. Germline CDR1 is DFQATT and CDR2 is SNEGSKA (reference sequence). V lost 6 bases to trimming and J lost 5 bases, with 19 bases between them. CDR3 loop: CSAPNVGRGETQYF. CDR3 DNA sequence: TGCAGTGCCCCAAACGTGGGCCGGGGGGAGACCCAGTACTTC.

This clonotype has only a few counts. The V and J genes are TRBV10-3 and TRBJ2-7, with 12 bases matching TRBD1. The germline V gene has CDR1 ENHRY and CDR2 SYGVKD. The trim removed 6 bases at V and 6 bases at J, leaving 6 bases unmatched. The CDR3 is 14 residues long. The CDR3: CAISLTGQGAEQYF. The DNA for the CDR3 is TGTGCCATCAGCCTAACGGGACAGGGGGCCGAGCAGTACTTC.

This clonotype was recorded at least ten times. The gene calls are TRBV5-1 and TRBJ2-2, with D possibly matching TRBD1 (6 bases). The germline V and J ends were trimmed by 4 bases and 2 bases, with 12 bases remaining between them. Germline CDR1 reads SGHRS; CDR2 reads YFSETQ. The CDR3 is 15 amino acids. The CDR3 nucleotides are TGCGCCAGCAGCCAGGGGACGGCAAACACCGGGGAGCTGTTTTTT. Translation gives CASSQGTANTGELFF.

This clonotype has only a few counts. The J gene is TRBJ2-5, the V gene TRBV7-9; no definite D call. The V gene lost 2 bases and the J gene lost 5 bases, with 9 bases spanning the gap. Germline-derived CDR1 and CDR2 are SEHNR and FQNEAQ (reference sequence). There are 13 residues in the CDR3. The CDR3 nucleotides read TGTGCCAGCAGCTTAAGCCAGAGGGAGACCCAGTACTTC. Encoded protein: CASSLSQRETQYF.

This chain links TRBV11-2 with TRBJ1-2, with a tentative D call TRBD1 (6 bases). Trimming removed 3 bases at V and 4 bases at J, with 18 bases between. Per germline, CDR1 SGHAT and CDR2 FQNNGV. The CDR3 totals 16 residues. The CDR3 spells CASSLSGTPLGYGYTF. For the CDR3, the DNA is TGTGCCAGCAGCTTGTCCGGGACACCTTTGGGCTATGGCTACACCTTC.

This clonotype showed up just a few times. V and J are TRBV7-9 and TRBJ1-6; no clear D gene. CDR1 is SEHNR, CDR2 FQNEAQ, per germline (reference sequence). This CDR3 is built from 17 residues. Between the trimmed V and J ends, which lost 6 bases and 0 bases, there was a span of 15 bases. CDR3 sequence: CASSSKWESSYNSPLHF. The CDR3 coding sequence is TGTGCCAGCAGTTCAAAATGGGAGAGCTCCTATAATTCACCCCTCCACTTT.

This clonotype has more than one count but fewer than ten. The J gene is TRBJ1-1, the V gene TRBV29-1, with D perhaps TRBD1 (6 bases). Trimming shortened V by 7 bases and J by 10 bases, and 13 bases separated the two germline ends. Germline-derived CDR1 and CDR2 are SQVTM and ANQGSEA. The CDR3 covers 10 residues. The CDR3 coding sequence is TGCAGCGGCGAACAGGGCGTAGCTTTCTTT. This gives the protein CSGEQGVAFF.

This chain joins TRBV7-9 and TRBJ1-1; TRBD1 matches 9 bases. After removal of 5 bases from V and 8 bases from J, the junction contained 3 bases not matched to a gene. Germline loops: CDR1 SEHNR, CDR2 FQNEAQ (reference sequence). The CDR3 is 12 residues long. The CDR3 region is CASSIGQGEAFF. The DNA of the CDR3 is TGTGCCAGCAGCATCGGACAGGGGGAAGCTTTCTTT.

This clonotype came up many times. The chain combines TRBV20-1 with TRBJ2-4; no clear D gene. CDR1 DFQATT and CDR2 SNEGSKA come from the germline V gene (reference sequence). V gave up 1 base and J gave up 6 bases, with 7 bases separating them. The CDR3 contains 12 residues. CDR3 amino acids: CSARVSSNIQYF. The CDR3 DNA sequence: TGCAGTGCTAGAGTATCATCAAACATTCAGTACTTC.

Ten or more counts support this clonotype. This CDR3 reads CASSLVGQLNTEAFF. As DNA, the CDR3 is TGTGCCAGCAGCTTAGTTGGGCAGCTGAACACTGAAGCTTTCTTT. The V gene is TRBV7-9, the J gene TRBJ1-1; the D is unclear. Germline CDR1 SEHNR, CDR2 FQNEAQ (reference sequence). The V end lost 1 base, the J end lost 0 bases, and 9 bases lay between the germline ends. This CDR3 region has 15 residues.

The table lists this clonotype with a few counts. The V gene is TRBV20-1, the J gene TRBJ2-7; 11 bases map to TRBD2. CDR3 length: 14 amino acids. Germline V gene sequence: CDR1 DFQATT, CDR2 SNEGSKA (reference sequence). V lost 4 bases, J lost 2 bases, and 4 bases stayed unmatched. The CDR3 DNA is TGCAGTGCTAACCAACTAGCGGGAGCCTACGAGCAGTACTTC. It encodes CSANQLAGAYEQYF.

About this clonotype itself: A read error is possible here, since a much larger clone lies one base away. V is TRBV29-1 and J is TRBJ2-7; D possibly corresponds to TRBD1 (6 bases). CDR1 is SQVTM and CDR2 is ANQGSEA in the germline V gene. The CDR3 length is 11 residues. V was clipped by 4 bases and J by 3 bases, with 7 bases between them. The CDR3 reads CSVGGGYEQYF. Here the CDR3 DNA reads TGCAGCGTTGGAGGGGGCTACGAGCAGTACTTC.

This clonotype has a handful of counts. This sequence joins TRBV19 and TRBJ2-2; D is possibly TRBD2 (6 bases). This CDR3 spans 16 amino acids. CDR1 and CDR2 (germline): LNHDA, SQIVND (reference sequence). V lost 3 bases and J lost 5, with 16 bases in between. CDR3 region: CASSIPSREWTGELFF. Here the CDR3 DNA reads TGTGCCAGTAGTATCCCTTCCCGGGAGTGGACCGGGGAGCTGTTTTTT.

The rearrangement uses TRBV24-1 and TRBJ2-1; 11 positions agree with TRBD2. This CDR3 is 18 amino acids long. From germline, CDR1 is KGHDR and CDR2 SFDVKD. The trim removed 3 bases at V and 2 bases at J, leaving 8 bases unmatched. The CDR3 spells CATSDVSTSGITYNEQFF. CDR3 in DNA: TGTGCCACCAGTGATGTATCGACTAGCGGGATTACCTACAATGAGCAGTTCTTC.

This clonotype was counted ten times or more. The chain has TRBV19 and TRBJ1-5; D is unresolved. Trimming pared 3 bases from V and 3 bases from J, leaving 12 bases between. The CDR3 consists of 15 residues. Per the germline V gene, CDR1 is LNHDA and CDR2 is SQIVND (reference sequence). The CDR3 sequence: CASSIGREFNQPQHF. DNA of the CDR3: TGTGCCAGTAGTATTGGTAGGGAGTTCAATCAGCCCCAGCATTTT.

The V gene is TRBV7-2, the J gene TRBJ2-7, with 9 bases aligning to TRBD2. Trimming removed 5 bases from V and 11 bases from J; junction bases left unmatched: 13. The CDR3 has 14 amino acids. Germline-derived CDR1 and CDR2 are SGHTA and FQGNSA. The CDR3 DNA reads TGTGCCAGCAGCCCCGGAGTAGCGGGGGCAAGGGAGTACTTC. Protein sequence: CASSPGVAGAREYF.

Many counts were recorded for this clonotype. The V call is TRBV10-2, the J call TRBJ2-5; 8 bases fit TRBD1. Unmatched junction bases numbered 10, after V lost 6 bases and J lost 10 bases. The CDR3 sequence is 13 residues long. The germline V gene has CDR1 WSHSY and CDR2 SAAADI. In nucleotides, the CDR3 is TGCGCCAGCAGAGGACAGGGTCAAGTTAGCCAGTACTTC. The encoded protein is CASRGQGQVSQYF.

This chain joins TRBV4-1 and TRBJ2-7, with 8 bases fitting TRBD1. The CDR3 totals 16 residues. From germline, CDR1 is MGHRA and CDR2 YSYEKL. V lost 2 bases, J lost 6 bases, and 12 bases stayed unmatched. The CDR3 is CASSQTGTGDLLEQYF. As DNA, the CDR3 is TGCGCCAGCAGCCAAACCGGGACAGGCGATCTTCTCGAGCAGTACTTC.

This clonotype was seen a handful of times. The genes are TRBV5-1 and TRBJ2-3; D unresolved. The ends were cut back, 0 bases at V and 0 bases at J, with 11 bases in the middle. Germline V gives CDR1 SGHRS, CDR2 YFSETQ. The CDR3 covers 16 residues. The CDR3 reads CASSLGVGHSTDTQYF. The CDR3, as DNA: TGCGCCAGCAGCTTGGGGGTCGGGCATAGCACAGATACGCAGTATTTT.

This clonotype was picked up a small number of times. The rearrangement links TRBV18 to TRBJ2-5; D ambiguous. This CDR3 is 12 amino acids long. Trimming removed 5 bases at V and 5 bases at J, with 9 bases between. From germline, CDR1 is KGHSH and CDR2 LQKENI. CDR3 region: CASSTMGETQYF. CDR3 in DNA: TGTGCCAGCTCAACCATGGGCGAGACCCAGTACTTC.

This sequence joins TRBV9 and TRBJ2-3; 10 nucleotides match TRBD1. The ends lost 0 bases at V and 4 bases at J; junction bases unmatched: 14. This CDR3 has 19 amino acids. From germline, CDR1 is SGDLS and CDR2 YYNGEE. The CDR3 loop reads CASSVEFSGQGHRADTQYF. The CDR3 DNA is TGTGCCAGCAGCGTAGAGTTCTCGGGACAGGGGCATCGCGCAGATACGCAGTATTTT.

This chain connects TRBV10-3 to TRBJ2-7; 8 bases map to TRBD1. Trimming cost V 3 bases and J 5 bases; bases outside gene matches: 3. From germline, CDR1 is ENHRY and CDR2 SYGVKD. The CDR3 covers 13 residues. Written as DNA, the CDR3 is TGTGCCATCAGTGACTACAGGGGGGACGAGCAGTACTTC. Translated: CAISDYRGDEQYF.

V usage is TRBV6-2 or TRBV6-3 and J usage is TRBJ2-3; D not resolved. V was shortened by 5 bases and J by 2 bases, with 11 bases between the two germline ends. The germline gives CDR1 MNHEY, CDR2 SVGEGT. This CDR3 has 14 residues. The CDR3 loop reads CASSHRMHTDTQYF. CDR3 nucleotides: TGTGCCAGCAGTCACCGGATGCACACAGATACGCAGTATTTT.

This chain uses TRBV19 with TRBJ1-2, with D unclear. From germline, CDR1 is LNHDA and CDR2 SQIVND (reference sequence). V lost 4 bases, J lost 3 bases, and 21 bases lay in between. The CDR3 is 17 residues long. CDR3 DNA sequence: TGTGCCAGTAGTACAACCCTCGCCTTGAGGATCGACTATGGCTACACCTTC. It encodes CASSTTLALRIDYGYTF.

The genes are TRBV19 and TRBJ2-1, with D perhaps matching TRBD1 (5 bases). V lost 5 bases and J lost 0, with 11 bases in between. The V gene's germline CDR1 is LNHDA and CDR2 SQIVND (reference sequence). The CDR3 is made up of 15 amino acids. CDR3 sequence (DNA): TGTGCCAGTAGTGTGGACACCTACTCCTACAATGAGCAGTTCTTC. Its protein is CASSVDTYSYNEQFF. Full variable domain (rest looked up from reference TRBV19 and TRBJ2-1): DGGITQSPKYLFRKEGQNVTLSCEQNLNHDAMYWYRQDPGQGLRLIYYSQIVNDFQKGDIAEGYSVSREKKESFPLTVTSAQKNPTAFYLCASSVDTYSYNEQFFGPGTRLTVL.

This clonotype turned up a few times. This chain joins TRBV6-1 and TRBJ2-2, with 7 bases identical to TRBD1. V gave up 5 bases and J gave up 6 bases; unmatched junction bases: 12. The germline CDR1 and CDR2 sequences are MNHNS and SASEGT. This CDR3 has 16 amino acids. DNA for the CDR3: TGTGCCAGCAGTCGGGCCGGGACAGACAGGCCCGGGGAGCTGTTTTTT. Protein: CASSRAGTDRPGELFF.

This clonotype was observed a handful of times. The chain employs TRBV5-1 and TRBJ1-6; D is ambiguous. This CDR3 has 14 amino acids. V dropped 0 bases and J dropped 9 bases, with 10 bases sitting between them. CDR1 and CDR2 from the germline V gene are SGHRS and YFSETQ. DNA for the CDR3: TGCGCCAGCAGCTTGGACAGAGAGAGTTCACCCCTCCACTTT. Amino acids: CASSLDRESSPLHF.

This clonotype appeared a few times. V usage is TRBV12-3 or TRBV12-4 and J usage is TRBJ2-6; D might be TRBD2 (6 bases). This CDR3 comprises 16 residues. Trimming removed 5 bases at V and 0 bases at J, with 11 bases between. This chain's CDR3 is CASSGTGRSGANVLTF. The DNA for the CDR3 is TGTGCCAGCAGTGGGACTGGGCGCTCTGGGGCCAACGTCCTGACTTTC.

This clonotype was seen only a few times. V is TRBV7-9 and J is TRBJ2-7, with a possible D match to TRBD1 (6 bases). This CDR3 comprises 14 residues. V gave up 5 bases and J gave up 1 base, with 12 bases separating them. CDR1 is SEHNR and CDR2 is FQNEAQ in the germline V gene (reference sequence). As DNA, the CDR3 is TGTGCCAGCAGCGGGAGTAGGGGGTCCTACGAGCAGTACTTC. This sequence encodes CASSGSRGSYEQYF.